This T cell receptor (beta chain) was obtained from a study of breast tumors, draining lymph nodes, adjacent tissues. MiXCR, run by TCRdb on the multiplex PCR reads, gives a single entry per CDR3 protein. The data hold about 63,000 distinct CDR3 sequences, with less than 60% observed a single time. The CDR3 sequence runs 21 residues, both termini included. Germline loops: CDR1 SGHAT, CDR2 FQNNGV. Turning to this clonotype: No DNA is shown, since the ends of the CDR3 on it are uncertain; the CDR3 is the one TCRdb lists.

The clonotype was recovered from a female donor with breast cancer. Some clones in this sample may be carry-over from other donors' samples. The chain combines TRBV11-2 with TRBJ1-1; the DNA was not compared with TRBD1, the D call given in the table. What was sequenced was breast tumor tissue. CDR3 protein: CASSFYICSTRSDREGTEAFF.